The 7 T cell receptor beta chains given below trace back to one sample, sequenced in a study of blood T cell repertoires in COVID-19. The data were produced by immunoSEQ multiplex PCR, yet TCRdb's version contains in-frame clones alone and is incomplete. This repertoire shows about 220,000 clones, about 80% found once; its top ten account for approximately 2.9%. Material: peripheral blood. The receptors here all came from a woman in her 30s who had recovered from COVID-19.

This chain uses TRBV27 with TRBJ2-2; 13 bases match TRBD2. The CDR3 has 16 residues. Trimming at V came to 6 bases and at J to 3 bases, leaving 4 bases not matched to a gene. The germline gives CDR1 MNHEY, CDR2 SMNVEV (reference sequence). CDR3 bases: TGTGCCAGCAGGGGACTAGCGGGATTCGACACCGGGGAGCTGTTTTTT. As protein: CASRGLAGFDTGELFF.

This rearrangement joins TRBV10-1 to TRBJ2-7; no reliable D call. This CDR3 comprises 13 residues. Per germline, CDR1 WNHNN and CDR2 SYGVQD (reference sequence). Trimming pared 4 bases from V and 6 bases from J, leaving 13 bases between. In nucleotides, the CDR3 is TGCGCCAGCAGTGGATCGTTAGCCGCCGAGCAGTACTTC. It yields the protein CASSGSLAAEQYF.

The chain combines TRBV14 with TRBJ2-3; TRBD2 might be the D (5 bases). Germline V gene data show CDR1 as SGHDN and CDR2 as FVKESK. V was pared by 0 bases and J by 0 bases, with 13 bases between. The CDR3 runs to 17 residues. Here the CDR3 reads CASSQDLFGGSTDTQYF. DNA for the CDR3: TGTGCCAGCAGCCAAGATCTTTTTGGCGGGAGCACAGATACGCAGTATTTT.

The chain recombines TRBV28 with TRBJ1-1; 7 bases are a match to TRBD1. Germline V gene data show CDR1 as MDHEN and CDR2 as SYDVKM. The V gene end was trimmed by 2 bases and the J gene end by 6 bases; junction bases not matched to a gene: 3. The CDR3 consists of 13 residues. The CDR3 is CASSLLTGAEAFF. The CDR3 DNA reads TGTGCCAGCAGTTTACTTACAGGGGCTGAAGCTTTCTTT.

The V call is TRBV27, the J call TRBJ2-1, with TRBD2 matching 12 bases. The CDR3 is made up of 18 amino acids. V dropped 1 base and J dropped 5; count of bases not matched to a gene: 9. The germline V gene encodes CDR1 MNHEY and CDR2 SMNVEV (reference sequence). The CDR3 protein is CASSLFTGTSGRNNEQFF. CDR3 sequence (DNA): TGTGCCAGCAGTTTATTCACCGGGACTAGCGGGCGTAACAATGAGCAGTTCTTC.

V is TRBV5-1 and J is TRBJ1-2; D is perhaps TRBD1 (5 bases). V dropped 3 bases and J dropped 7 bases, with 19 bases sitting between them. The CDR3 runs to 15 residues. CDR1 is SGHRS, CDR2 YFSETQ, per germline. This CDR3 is CASSSHPRVDGGYTF. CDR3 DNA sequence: TGCGCCAGCAGCTCACACCCCAGGGTTGACGGTGGCTACACCTTC.

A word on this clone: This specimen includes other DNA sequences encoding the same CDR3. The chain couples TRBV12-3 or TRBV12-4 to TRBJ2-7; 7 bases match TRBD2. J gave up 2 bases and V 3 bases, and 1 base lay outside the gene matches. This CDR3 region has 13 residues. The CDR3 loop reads CASSFGRTYEQYF. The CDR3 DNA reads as TGTGCCAGCAGTTTCGGGAGGACCTACGAGCAGTACTTC.